Each of the 21 T cell receptor beta chains below was sequenced from the same sample in a study of blood T cell repertoires in COVID-19. Assay: immunoSEQ multiplex PCR; the TCRdb copy retains only in-frame clones and omits some. The table has fewer than 350,000 clones, about 86% seen once; the top ten hold about 4.2%. The sample comprised PBMCs or T cells enriched from blood (not recorded which). The receptors derive from a woman aged 40 to 55 with acute COVID-19.

This clone has a handful of counts. The J gene is TRBJ1-5, the V gene TRBV7-2, with D unclear. This CDR3 comprises 15 residues. Germline-derived CDR1 and CDR2 are SGHTA and FQGNSA. Trimming stripped 0 bases from V and 2 bases from J, with 8 bases between. CDR3 in amino acids: CASSLAASGNQPQHF. The CDR3 DNA follows: TGTGCCAGCAGCTTAGCGGCCTCTGGCAATCAGCCCCAGCATTTT.

V usage is TRBV28 and J usage is TRBJ2-1; TRBD1 agrees at 10 bases. The CDR3 consists of 15 residues. The germline CDR1 and CDR2 sequences are MDHEN and SYDVKM. V lost 5 bases to trimming and J lost 7 bases; unmatched junction nucleotides: 8. The CDR3 spells CASSRRQGAQNEQFF. The CDR3 DNA reads as TGTGCCAGCAGTCGTCGACAGGGGGCTCAAAATGAGCAGTTCTTC.

This clone was recorded once. The rearrangement links TRBV28 to TRBJ2-7; D is possibly TRBD1 (6 bases). The germline V gene encodes CDR1 MDHEN and CDR2 SYDVKM. The CDR3 is made up of 11 amino acids. V lost 6 bases and J lost 3, with 6 bases in between. This CDR3 reads CASRQGYEQYF. For the CDR3, the DNA is TGTGCCAGCAGACAGGGCTACGAGCAGTACTTC. The full variable domain, rest sourced from reference TRBV28 and TRBJ2-7, is DVKVTQSSRYLVKRTGEKVFLECVQDMDHENMFWYRQDPGLGLRLIYFSYDVKMKEKGDIPEGYSVSREKKERFSLILESASTNQTSMYLCASRQGYEQYFGPGTRLTVT.

The chain has TRBV7-2 and TRBJ1-1; the match to TRBD1 covers 8 bases. Unmatched junction bases numbered 7, after V lost 5 bases and J lost 8 bases. This CDR3 is built from 13 residues. From germline, CDR1 is SGHTA and CDR2 FQGNSA. Here the CDR3 reads CASSTAGGREAFF. As DNA, the CDR3 is TGTGCCAGCAGCACCGCAGGGGGCAGAGAAGCTTTCTTT.

The chain carries TRBV2 and TRBJ2-5; 9 bases agree with TRBD1. This CDR3 spans 16 amino acids. Germline CDR1 is SNHLY and CDR2 is FYNNEI. Trimming took 6 bases from V and 5 from J; bases not matched to a gene: 13. This chain's CDR3 is CASRVPGQGWSETQYF. In nucleotides, the CDR3 is TGTGCCAGCAGGGTACCGGGACAGGGTTGGTCGGAGACCCAGTACTTC.

This clone has only a few counts. The V call is TRBV6-6, the J call TRBJ1-3; TRBD1 is a possible D gene (5 bases). The CDR3 spans 15 residues. The germline CDR1 and CDR2 sequences are MNHNY and SVGAGI (reference sequence). The V and J ends lost 7 bases and 4 bases respectively, with 17 bases between them. CDR3 region: CASNPGGIRGNTIYF. Here the CDR3 DNA reads TGTGCCAGCAACCCCGGGGGAATTCGGGGAAACACCATATATTTT.

The rearrangement uses TRBV11-2 and TRBJ2-2; TRBD1 might be the D (6 bases). Germline assignment: CDR1 SGHAT and CDR2 FQNNGV. Trimming stripped 1 base from V and 2 bases from J, with 11 bases between. The CDR3 runs 16 residues. The CDR3 protein is CASSLGGTSNTGELFF. The CDR3 coding sequence is TGTGCCAGCAGCTTAGGTGGGACATCAAACACCGGGGAGCTGTTTTTT.

This clone was seen only once. This sequence joins TRBV27 and TRBJ1-3; perhaps TRBD1 as D (5 bases). The CDR3 loop spans 15 amino acids. Trimming left V 2 bases short and J 2 bases short, with 10 bases between. Germline CDR1 and CDR2: MNHEY and SMNVEV (reference sequence). The CDR3 nucleotides are TGTGCCAGCAGTTTAGGGGGGAGGACTGGAAACACCATATATTTT. This encodes CASSLGGRTGNTIYF.

The chain is built from TRBV4-1 and TRBJ2-3; a possible D gene is TRBD2 (5 bases). The ends were cut back, 3 bases at V and 4 bases at J, with 17 bases in the middle. The V gene's germline CDR1 is MGHRA and CDR2 YSYEKL. CDR3 size: 16 residues. Here the CDR3 reads CASSQVTSFNPDTQYF. The CDR3 DNA is TGCGCCAGCAGCCAGGTTACTAGTTTTAACCCAGATACGCAGTATTTT.

This CDR3 is CASSSTEEETQYF. CDR3 bases: TGCGCCAGCAGTTCCACAGAAGAAGAGACCCAGTACTTC. The V and J genes are TRBV5-1 and TRBJ2-5; no definite D call. The CDR3 runs to 13 residues. Trimming left V 5 bases short and J 3 bases short, with 11 bases between. Germline V lookup: CDR1 SGHRS, CDR2 YFSETQ. Using reference TRBV5-1 and TRBJ2-5 for the parts outside the CDR3, the full variable domain is KAGVTQTPRYLIKTRGQQVTLSCSPISGHRSVSWYQQTPGQGLQFLFEYFSETQRNKGNFPGRFSGRQFSNSRSEMNVSTLELGDSALYLCASSSTEEETQYFGPGTRLLVL.

The chain has TRBV13 and TRBJ1-1; 12 positions match TRBD1. Germline assignment: CDR1 PRHDT and CDR2 FYEKMQ (reference sequence). The CDR3 contains 15 residues. The ends lost 5 bases at V and 2 bases at J; junction bases unmatched: 3. The CDR3: CASSRGQGANTEAFF. As DNA, the CDR3 is TGTGCCAGCAGCCGGGGACAGGGGGCAAACACTGAAGCTTTCTTT.

The chain has TRBV4-2 and TRBJ2-5, with D possibly being TRBD2 (5 bases). Germline values: CDR1 LGHNA, CDR2 YNFKEQ. CDR3 length: 13 residues. Trimming left V 0 bases short and J 5 bases short, with 7 bases between. CDR3 DNA sequence: TGTGCCAGCAGCCAAGACGAGCGGGAGACCCAGTACTTC. Encoded protein: CASSQDERETQYF.

The rearrangement links TRBV6-2 or TRBV6-3 to TRBJ2-5; possible D gene TRBD2, 6 bases. The V end lost 4 bases, the J end lost 5 bases, and 17 bases lay between the germline ends. Germline V lookup: CDR1 MNHEY, CDR2 SVGEGT. The CDR3 loop spans 15 amino acids. The CDR3 bases are TGTGCCAGCAGTTCCTTGACTAGGCGCAGGGAGACCCAGTACTTC. Protein product: CASSSLTRRRETQYF.

The chain joins TRBV6-5 to TRBJ2-7, with D possibly matching TRBD2 (6 bases). CDR1 MNHEY and CDR2 SVGAGI come from the germline V gene. The CDR3 is 13 amino acids. V was pared by 8 bases and J by 3 bases, with 14 bases between. CDR3 loop: CASLTGRGYEQYF. The CDR3 bases are TGTGCCAGCCTTACCGGGAGAGGCTACGAGCAGTACTTC.

The V call is TRBV7-8, the J call TRBJ2-1; possibly TRBD2 for D (6 bases). Germline CDR1 is SGHVS and CDR2 is FQNEAQ. Trimming took 5 bases from V and 3 from J, leaving 14 bases between them. The CDR3 consists of 15 residues. The CDR3, as DNA: TGTGCCAGCAGCACTGCCGGGACTGTCTACAATGAGCAGTTCTTC. Translating it yields CASSTAGTVYNEQFF.

This chain joins TRBV6-1 and TRBJ1-3; TRBD1 aligns across 7 bases. Germline trimming cut 4 bases from V and 0 bases from J; bases unmatched to any gene: 9. The germline V gene encodes CDR1 MNHNS and CDR2 SASEGT. CDR3 length: 17 residues. DNA for the CDR3: TGTGCCAGCAGTGCGACCGGGACAGCGGCCTCTGGAAACACCATATATTTT. This gives the protein CASSATGTAASGNTIYF.

This clone was counted a few times. The chain employs TRBV28 and TRBJ2-1, with 12 nucleotides matching TRBD2. Germline-derived CDR1 and CDR2 are MDHEN and SYDVKM. V dropped 5 bases and J dropped 8; count of bases not matched to a gene: 7. The CDR3 has 15 residues. The CDR3 bases are TGTGCCAGCAGTCCTGGGACTAGCGGGTACGATGAGCAGTTCTTC. The encoded protein is CASSPGTSGYDEQFF.

The rearrangement uses TRBV9 and TRBJ2-6; a weak D match, TRBD1 (5 bases). CDR3 length: 18 residues. Germline V gives CDR1 SGDLS, CDR2 YYNGEE. V was clipped by 3 bases and J by 2 bases, with 18 bases between them. CDR3 in amino acids: CASSGQGRGSPGANVLTF. The CDR3 DNA sequence: TGTGCCAGCAGCGGCCAGGGTAGGGGTTCTCCTGGGGCCAACGTCCTGACTTTC.

The V gene is TRBV7-2, the J gene TRBJ2-3; 7 nucleotides agree with TRBD2. The CDR3 is 16 amino acids. The germline CDR1 and CDR2 sequences are SGHTA and FQGNSA. V lost 1 base and J lost 3; bases outside the gene matches: 7. The CDR3 region has the DNA TGTGCCAGCAGCTTAGGGCTAGCGGATACTACAGATACGCAGTATTTT. It yields the protein CASSLGLADTTDTQYF.

The chain has TRBV18 and TRBJ2-5, with a weak D call TRBD2 (6 bases). The CDR3 length is 13 residues. Germline V gene sequence: CDR1 KGHSH, CDR2 LQKENI. V lost 0 bases, J lost 7 bases, and 9 bases lay in between. CDR3 nucleotides: TGTGCCAGCTCACCACCGGCGCGGGGGACCCAGTACTTC. Protein product: CASSPPARGTQYF.

This clone came up once. The chain is built from TRBV4-1 and TRBJ1-4; unclear D gene. V shed 4 bases and J shed 4 bases, with 16 bases lying between them. Germline CDR1 and CDR2: MGHRA and YSYEKL. This CDR3 contains 16 residues. The CDR3 DNA sequence: TGCGCCAGCAGCCCATTTAGGGTACTAGGTAATGAAAAACTGTTTTTT. Translating it yields CASSPFRVLGNEKLFF.